The rows below give T cell receptor beta chains drawn from one sample of a study of cytomegalovirus exposure and HLA in healthy donors. The repertoire was sequenced with immunoSEQ multiplex PCR; TCRdb's copy has only in-frame clones and lacks some. Its listing shows 110,000 to 150,000 clones. Sequenced material: PBMCs. These receptors originate from a woman under 30 in good health and CMV-seronegative. The conserved cysteine and the conserved F or W are not part of the CDR3 here.

v_gene	j_gene	len	CDR3aa
TRBV9	TRBJ2-2	11	ASSVDINGELF
TRBV9	TRBJ2-3	10	ASSVNTDTQY
TRBV30	TRBJ2-5	12	AWSVWGGKFSQY
TRBV29-1	TRBJ1-2	12	SVDLRGLGYGYT
TRBV5-1	TRBJ1-1	12	ASSFTGGGTEAF
TRBV7-9	TRBJ1-6	14	ASSLDSQDSNSPLH
TRBV7-2	NA	13	ASSKGASGTYEQY
TRBV7-2	TRBJ2-1	12	ASSSAGSYNEQF
TRBV27	TRBJ2-2	11	ASSLQLLGELF
TRBV7-2	TRBJ1-1	14	ASSFGTGMVNTEAF
TRBV6-5	TRBJ2-7	11	ASSRLAGWSEY
TRBV5-1	TRBJ2-5	14	ASSLSPSGLGETQY
TRBV5-4	TRBJ2-7	14	ASSLDGTGPSFAQY
TRBV27	TRBJ1-4	12	ASRSGTGGEKLF
TRBV6-1	TRBJ1-2	13	ASSEAWTGRISYT
TRBV6-4	TRBJ2-3	13	ASSHTSGSADTQY
TRBV7-3	TRBJ2-3	13	ASSLGGREPDTQY
TRBV2	TRBJ1-3	17	ASSEATRDRQSFGNTIY
TRBV21-1	TRBJ2-7	14	ASSRAPDRAIYEQY
TRBV6-1	TRBJ2-1	12	ASRGVSSYNEQF
TRBV7-2	TRBJ1-1	15	ASSLRGSYKLNTEAF
TRBV7-9	TRBJ1-6	12	AGQRDVENSPLH
TRBV27	TRBJ2-2	14	ASSLDSARGGGELF
TRBV7-9	TRBJ1-3	15	ASSLAAGQGSGNTIY
TRBV27	TRBJ2-3	11	ASSRTGTDTQY
TRBV14	TRBJ1-2	15	ASSQYRDRVDNYGYT
TRBV2	TRBJ2-5	13	ASRVVQGGWETQY
TRBV28	TRBJ1-1	14	ASSLGGQPTNTEAF
TRBV18	TRBJ1-5	13	ASSPTGGGNQPQH
TRBV28	TRBJ2-1	13	ASSLGTGSYNEQF
TRBV7-9	TRBJ2-1	13	ASSFTSGSSGEQF
TRBV6-1	TRBJ1-3	13	ASRGPGGVGNTIY
TRBV9	TRBJ1-2	12	ASSPGLGGFGYT
TRBV30	TRBJ1-1	11	AWSGQVNTEAF
TRBV14	TRBJ1-1	16	ASSPIPGRSTGGTEAF
TRBV4-3	TRBJ2-3	13	ASSQDLAGRDTQY
TRBV5-4	TRBJ1-2	15	ASSLSMGGAGNYGYT
TRBV5-1	TRBJ1-1	15	ASSLDRDLSMNTEAF
TRBV5-4	TRBJ2-7	11	ASSSGTRIEQY
TRBV7-8	TRBJ2-3	13	ASSPWTSVTDTQY
TRBV4-3	TRBJ1-3	16	ASSQDPPRGYSGNTIY
TRBV4-2	TRBJ1-5	15	ASSQDRQGGRNQPRH
TRBV20-1	TRBJ1-2	9	STGYNYGYT
TRBV28	TRBJ2-2	14	ASSLPGLIGTGELF
TRBV11-2	TRBJ1-1	12	ASSLERTGREAF
TRBV11-3	TRBJ2-3	9	ASPTTDTQY